The T cell receptor beta chain under discussion was sequenced for a study of blood T cell repertoires in COVID-19. About the study: From T cells, B-cell-depleted T cells, or PBMCs came the material, which was cDNA or gDNA.

V lost 2 bases, J lost 0 bases, and 8 bases lay in between. This CDR3 has 15 amino acids. Germline V gene sequence: CDR1 MNHNY, CDR2 SVGAGI (reference sequence). The assay was immunoSEQ multiplex PCR, and TCRdb's table has in-frame clones only and misses some. The data show under 250,000 clones, around 80% seen once. This rearrangement joins TRBV6-6 to TRBJ1-5; D is possibly TRBD1 (6 bases). This receptor was identified in a woman in her 70s with acute or convalescent COVID-19. Sequenced sample: peripheral blood. The CDR3 nucleotides read TGTGCCAGCAGTTACCGGACAGCTAGCAATCAGCCCCAGCATTTT. Protein product: CASSYRTASNQPQHF.